This T cell receptor beta chain comes out of a study of cytomegalovirus exposure and HLA in healthy donors. Primers for the PCR totalled 60 Vbeta and 13 Jbeta. Here immunoSEQ multiplex PCR was the method, and the copy in TCRdb shows in-frame clones only, minus some. This repertoire shows fewer than 150,000 clones, approximately 73% found once; its top ten account for about an eighth. Germline CDR1 and CDR2: SGHRS and YFSETQ. V shed 4 bases and J shed 3 bases, with 13 bases lying between them. The CDR3 consists of 14 residues. The TCR sequence derives from a human donor in good health. This chain joins TRBV5-1 and TRBJ1-1; no clear D. The sequenced material came from PBMCs. The CDR3 nucleotides are TGCGCCAGCAGCGCGGGCCCTACTTACACTGAAGCTTTCTTT. It yields the protein CASSAGPTYTEAFF.